This T cell receptor beta chain originates from a study of CD8+CD57+ T cells in acquired aplastic anemia. Study observations and caveats: Between patients and controls, CD8+ Simpson's diversity did not vary significantly.

Concerning this clonotype: Its antigen remains unknown.

V lost 7 bases to trimming and J lost 1 base, with 13 bases between them. The germline V gene encodes CDR1 GTSNPN and CDR2 SVGIG (reference sequence). The CDR3 covers 14 residues. Flow cytometry had shown expanded CD8+CD57+ cells in the patients chosen for sequencing. As a group, the patients uniformly had severe acquired aplastic anemia. According to the study, genomic DNA was the template for TCR beta VDJ and CDR3 profiling. Each CDR3 protein gets one entry after TCRdb re-called the reads with MiXCR. The table has about 240,000 distinct CDR3 sequences, 40% to 50% seen once. Specimen: sorted CD4+, CD8+, or CD8+CD57+ T cells (not recorded which) from PBMCs. This sequence joins TRBV30 and TRBJ2-2; possibly TRBD1 for D (5 bases). The clonotype comes from a human donor with aplastic anemia. CDR3 sequence: CASRQPRNTGELFF. The CDR3 region has the DNA TGTGCCTCGCGACAGCCCCGGAACACCGGGGAGCTGTTTTTT.